The text below deals with one T cell receptor (beta chain). Its antigen is unknown. V lost 5 bases and J lost 4, with 12 bases in between. The CDR3 loop spans 13 amino acids. Per germline, CDR1 LNHDA and CDR2 SQIVND (reference sequence). These data originate in a study of T cell responses to AZD1222 COVID-19 vaccine. General study findings and limits: The donor cohort was predominantly white British with a female majority, and clonal diversity may have been underestimated.

Sequencing used immunoSEQ multiplex PCR; TCRdb keeps in-frame clones, though not all of them. The top ten clones hold 3% to 3.5% of a sample with 110,000 or so clones, about 86% of them seen once. This receptor was taken from an adult in good health. The material was peripheral blood, obtained on day 0 of AZD1222 vaccination. The chain employs TRBV19 and TRBJ2-7; perhaps TRBD2 as D (6 bases). As DNA, the CDR3 is TGTGCCAGTAGTTTGGAGGGGAGGTACGAGCAGTACTTC. Its translation: CASSLEGRYEQYF.